Below, 6 T cell receptor beta chains from the same sample are listed, as sequenced in a study of shared clonotypes between healthy human individuals. Clones were sequenced by immunoSEQ multiplex PCR, and TCRdb holds only the in-frame ones, with some missing. The data show over 850,000 clones, with approximately 80% seen just once and approximately 0.5% held by the top ten. The sequenced sample consisted of memory CD4+ T cells from PBMCs. As to subset: CD45RA-negative fraction. The receptors were gathered from a man aged 18-30 years in good health. Some clones in this sample may be carry-over from other donors' samples.

Concerning this clone itself: In the same sample, other DNA sequences code for this CDR3. CDR3 residues: CASSRLAGVNEQFF. CDR3 bases: TGTGCCAGCAGCAGACTAGCGGGCGTCAATGAGCAGTTCTTC. The genes are TRBV2 and TRBJ2-1, with 10 positions matching TRBD2. Looked up from germline, CDR1 is SNHLY and CDR2 is FYNNEI. V was pared by 6 bases and J by 6 bases, with 5 bases of the junction left unmatched. This CDR3 comprises 14 residues.

The chain has TRBV11-1 and TRBJ1-1; unclear D gene. Looked up from germline, CDR1 is SGHAT and CDR2 is FQDESV (reference sequence). V lost 4 bases to trimming and J lost 9 bases, with 18 bases between them. The CDR3 sequence is 14 residues long. The CDR3 DNA is TGTGCCAGCAGCTCCCCGGACCCTCTTCGTAAAGCTTTCTTT. Translated: CASSSPDPLRKAFF.

This clone was counted a single time. The chain employs TRBV6-5 and TRBJ1-3, with D maybe TRBD1 (5 bases). The germline V and J ends were trimmed by 5 bases and 4 bases, with 12 bases remaining between them. Germline assignment: CDR1 MNHEY and CDR2 SVGAGI. The CDR3 is 14 amino acids. The CDR3 sequence is CASSTPGAGNTIYF. CDR3 nucleotide sequence: TGTGCCAGCAGTACCCCCGGGGCCGGAAACACCATATATTTT.

The chain combines TRBV5-1 with TRBJ1-2; D is ambiguous. Trimming took 0 bases from V and 0 from J, leaving 15 bases between them. The germline gives CDR1 SGHRS, CDR2 YFSETQ. The CDR3 covers 17 residues. CDR3 protein: CASSLGVSERTNYGYTF. The CDR3 DNA reads as TGCGCCAGCAGCTTGGGCGTCAGCGAGCGCACTAACTATGGCTACACCTTC.

The DNA for the CDR3 is TGTGCCAGCACCCCCGGGCACCAGGGCCTCAATGAGCAGTTCTTC. Protein: CASTPGHQGLNEQFF. V usage is TRBV28 and J usage is TRBJ2-1; a weak D match, TRBD1 (5 bases). Between the trimmed V and J ends, which lost 7 bases and 6 bases, there was a span of 19 bases. The germline gives CDR1 MDHEN, CDR2 SYDVKM. The length of the CDR3 is 15 residues.

The chain links TRBV28 to TRBJ1-2; perhaps TRBD1 as D (6 bases). Trimming left V 7 bases short and J 7 bases short, with 16 bases between. Germline values: CDR1 MDHEN, CDR2 SYDVKM. This CDR3 has 13 residues. CDR3 loop: CASIATGSGGYTF. Here the CDR3 DNA reads TGTGCCAGCATCGCGACAGGTTCTGGTGGCTACACCTTC.